The sequence of this T cell receptor (beta chain) was determined in a study of identifying expanded T cells in peripheral blood. Germline values: CDR1 SEHNR, CDR2 FQNEAQ (reference sequence). This CDR3 is 15 amino acids long. Trimming removed 5 bases from V and 8 bases from J; junction bases left unmatched: 11. Clones were read by immunoSEQ multiplex PCR, and TCRdb kept only the in-frame ones, dropping some. The table has 120,000 or so clones, 84% seen once. To note about this clone: Its antigen is unknown.

Collection occurred without any documented infections or immune events in donors. Study outcomes and limitations: Differentially abundant clones: 0.95 to 1.5 between replicates, 16.4 at around 14 days, approximately 18 at four. Across healthy donors, higher total template counts meant significantly greater approximately two-week count variance.

The chain joins TRBV7-9 to TRBJ2-1; 8 bases agree with TRBD2. Sequenced sample: blood. The clonotype originates from a person aged 18 to 70 in good health. CDR3 region: CASSARTSSSDEQFF. Written as DNA, the CDR3 is TGTGCCAGCAGCGCGCGGACTAGCTCCTCTGATGAGCAGTTCTTC.